This entry describes one T cell receptor beta chain. Antigen specificity is unknown. Sequence data for DNA of cultured CD4+ T cells were generated by the Oncomine TCR Beta short-read assay. TCRdb reprocessed the PCR reads with MiXCR, giving one entry per CDR3 protein. The profile shows some 18,000 distinct CDR3 sequences, 50% of them singletons. The sample belongs to a study of vaccination and CD4 T cells after COVID-19. Stated treatment: roughly 10-day PBMC culture with coronavirus spike peptide pools or control peptides (ViraFEST assay). Cells were cultured for roughly 9 days, and then CD4+ T cells were isolated by negative selection. CDR1 and CDR2 from the germline V gene are SSHAT and FNYEAQ (reference sequence). This CDR3 is 15 amino acids long. The ends were cut back, 4 bases at V and 2 bases at J, with 14 bases in the middle.

Sequencing was done on a sample of CD4+ T cells from blood, cultured in vitro. The TCR was taken from a human donor who had recovered from COVID-19. The rearrangement uses TRBV7-7 and TRBJ2-5; D assignment may be TRBD1 or TRBD2 (5 bases each). The DNA for the CDR3 is TGTGCCAGCAGCTACACCGGGACCGGGCAAGAGACCCAGTACTTC. Its protein is CASSYTGTGQETQYF.